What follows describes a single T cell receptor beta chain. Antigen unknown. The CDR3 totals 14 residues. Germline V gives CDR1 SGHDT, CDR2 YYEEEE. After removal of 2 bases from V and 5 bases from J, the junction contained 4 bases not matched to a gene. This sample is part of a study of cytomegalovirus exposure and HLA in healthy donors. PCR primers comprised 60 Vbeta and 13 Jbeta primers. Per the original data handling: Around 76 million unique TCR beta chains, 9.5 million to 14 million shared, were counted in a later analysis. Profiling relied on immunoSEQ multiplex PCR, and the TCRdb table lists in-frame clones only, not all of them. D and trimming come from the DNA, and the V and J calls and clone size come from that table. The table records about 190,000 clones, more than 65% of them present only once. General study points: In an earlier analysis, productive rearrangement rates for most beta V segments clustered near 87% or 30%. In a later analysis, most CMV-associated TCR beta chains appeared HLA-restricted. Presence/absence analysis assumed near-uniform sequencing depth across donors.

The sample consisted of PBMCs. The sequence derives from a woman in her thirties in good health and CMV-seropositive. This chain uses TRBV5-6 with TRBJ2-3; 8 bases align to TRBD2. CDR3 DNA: TGTGCCAGCAGCTTAAGCGGGAGTGGAGATACGCAGTATTTT. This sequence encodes CASSLSGSGDTQYF.